The 18 T cell receptor beta chains below were found in one sample sequenced in a study of a mutant IDH1 vaccine in newly diagnosed glioma. TCRdb keeps only in-frame clones here, not all; method: immunoSEQ multiplex PCR. Of about 88,000 clones listed, roughly 80% are singletons. The time point denotes: baseline, week 1 (first vaccination visit). Treatment here: pre-vaccination baseline after standard-of-care therapy. The sample here was PBMCs, taken from a glioma patient treated with radiotherapy, temozolomide or both. The origin of the receptors is a man in his forties or fifties with glioma. Some clones in this sample may be carry-over from other donors' samples.

This chain uses TRBV6-5 with TRBJ2-7, with D perhaps TRBD1 (5 bases). The CDR3 extends over 14 amino acids. Trimming pared 5 bases from V and 3 bases from J, leaving 14 bases between. Germline V CDR1 and CDR2: MNHEY, SVGAGI. The chain's CDR3 is CASSAQGRHYEQYF. Here the CDR3 DNA reads TGTGCCAGCAGTGCTCAGGGCAGACACTACGAGCAGTACTTC.

The J gene is TRBJ2-2, the V gene TRBV6-1; the match to TRBD1 covers 7 bases. The V segment lost 5 bases and the J segment 6 bases; nucleotides outside the gene matches: 6. Germline-derived CDR1 and CDR2 are MNHNS and SASEGT. The CDR3 length is 14 residues. The DNA of the CDR3 is TGTGCCAGCAGTACGACAGGGTCTGCCGGGGAGCTGTTTTTT. This sequence encodes CASSTTGSAGELFF.

This clone was counted once. The V gene is TRBV29-1, the J gene TRBJ2-7; a possible D gene is TRBD1 (8 bases). CDR1 SQVTM and CDR2 ANQGSEA come from the germline V gene. V gave up 7 bases and J gave up 2 bases, with 18 bases separating them. The CDR3 loop spans 14 amino acids. The CDR3 bases are TGCAGCGCCCTAAGCGGGACAGGCGCCTACGAGCAGTACTTC. Its protein product is CSALSGTGAYEQYF.

As for this clone: The junction does not match germline at one end; this may be a read error. The chain combines TRBV7-7 with TRBJ2-5; D is unclear. Germline V gene sequence: CDR1 SSHAT, CDR2 FNYEAQ (reference sequence). This CDR3 contains 14 residues. CDR3 coding DNA: TGTGCTAGCAGCTTAAGCGATCACCAAGAGACCCAGTACTTC. It is translated as CASSLSDHQETQYF.

The rearrangement links TRBV2 to TRBJ2-7; TRBD2 aligns across 9 bases. The CDR3 runs to 17 residues. V lost 7 bases and J lost 1; bases outside the gene matches: 14. In germline, CDR1 is SNHLY, CDR2 FYNNEI. DNA for the CDR3: TGTGCCAGCAACCTCCCGAGGGGAGCGGGGGGATCCTACGAGCAGTACTTC. It encodes CASNLPRGAGGSYEQYF.

The chain combines TRBV5-1 with TRBJ2-2; weak D call: TRBD1 (5 bases). Per germline, CDR1 SGHRS and CDR2 YFSETQ. V was cut by 4 bases and J by 1 base, with 14 bases left in between. The CDR3 is made up of 16 amino acids. DNA of the CDR3: TGCGCCAGCAGCCATCAGGGTACCGGGAACACCGGGGAGCTGTTTTTT. This gives the protein CASSHQGTGNTGELFF.

V is TRBV5-6 and J is TRBJ2-7, with 7 bases matching TRBD2. The trim removed 3 bases at V and 3 bases at J, leaving 3 bases unmatched. The germline gives CDR1 SGHDT, CDR2 YYEEEE. This CDR3 spans 13 amino acids. In DNA form, the CDR3 reads TGTGCCAGCAGCTCCGGGACTAACTACGAGCAGTACTTC. It codes for CASSSGTNYEQYF.

The V gene is TRBV5-1, the J gene TRBJ2-3, with 11 bases identical to TRBD2. J was trimmed by 3 bases and V by 3 bases; bases with no gene match: 3. CDR3 length equals 15 residues. In germline, CDR1 is SGHRS, CDR2 YFSETQ. The DNA of the CDR3 is TGCGCCAGCAGCTCCGGGACTAGCGGAACAGATACGCAGTATTTT. It is translated as CASSSGTSGTDTQYF.

This chain connects TRBV6-5 to TRBJ1-1; tentatively, D is TRBD1 (5 bases). Germline loops: CDR1 MNHEY, CDR2 SVGAGI. The CDR3 has 15 amino acids. Between the trimmed V and J ends, which lost 0 bases and 3 bases, there was a span of 11 bases. CDR3 sequence reads: CASSYSLTGDTEAFF. The CDR3 DNA reads TGTGCCAGCAGTTACTCGTTGACGGGGGACACTGAAGCTTTCTTT.

This chain links TRBV19 with TRBJ1-5; 9 bases line up with TRBD1. Trimming took 8 bases from V and 7 from J; bases not matched to a gene: 12. The CDR3 length is 15 residues. Per the germline V gene, CDR1 is LNHDA and CDR2 is SQIVND (reference sequence). The CDR3 spells CASGQMTGGNQPQHF. CDR3 coding DNA: TGTGCCAGTGGACAAATGACAGGGGGGAACCAGCCCCAGCATTTT.

V usage is TRBV6-5 and J usage is TRBJ2-7; TRBD1 matches 7 bases. This CDR3 has 13 amino acids. The trim removed 7 bases at V and 8 bases at J, leaving 11 bases unmatched. Looked up from germline, CDR1 is MNHEY and CDR2 is SVGAGI. CDR3 sequence (DNA): TGTGCCAGCAACCCGACAGGGATCGTAAAGCAGTACTTC. Translation: CASNPTGIVKQYF.

The chain joins TRBV19 to TRBJ1-3, with a weak D call TRBD1 (6 bases). The V gene lost 4 bases and the J gene lost 0 bases, with 13 bases spanning the gap. The CDR3 length is 16 residues. Germline assignment: CDR1 LNHDA and CDR2 SQIVND (reference sequence). The CDR3 region has the DNA TGTGCCAGTAGTACAGGGGAAGCCGTCTCTGGAAACACCATATATTTT. Translated, it gives CASSTGEAVSGNTIYF.

V and J are TRBV4-2 and TRBJ2-1; the D is unclear. V was clipped by 0 bases and J by 0 bases, with 12 bases between them. This CDR3 contains 17 residues. CDR1 is LGHNA and CDR2 is YNFKEQ in the germline V gene. CDR3 residues: CASSQDPEVSSYNEQFF. CDR3 DNA: TGTGCCAGCAGCCAAGATCCTGAGGTCAGCTCCTACAATGAGCAGTTCTTC.

The DNA for the CDR3 is TGTGCCATCAGTGAGCCTCGTAGTCCACCCTACGAGCAGTACTTC. As protein: CAISEPRSPPYEQYF. The chain joins TRBV10-3 to TRBJ2-7; D remains ambiguous. Germline CDR1 reads ENHRY; CDR2 reads SYGVKD. The CDR3 length is 15 residues. V was shortened by 2 bases and J by 2 bases, with 13 bases between the two germline ends.

The V and J genes are TRBV6-5 and TRBJ2-1; no clear D. Trimming took 7 bases from V and 8 from J, leaving 21 bases between them. CDR1 MNHEY and CDR2 SVGAGI come from the germline V gene. This CDR3 is built from 15 residues. The CDR3 coding sequence is TGTGCCAGCACCCCGGGCACGGCTGGTATAGATGAGCAGTTCTTC. It encodes CASTPGTAGIDEQFF.

This chain links TRBV4-2 with TRBJ2-3; D is perhaps TRBD2 (6 bases). The germline CDR1 and CDR2 sequences are LGHNA and YNFKEQ. CDR3 length: 14 amino acids. V lost 2 bases and J 5 bases, leaving 11 bases between the germline ends. This chain's CDR3 is CASSQPGDVDTQYF. The CDR3 DNA is TGTGCCAGCAGCCAACCGGGAGACGTAGATACGCAGTATTTT.

The rearrangement links TRBV7-9 to TRBJ1-1; D not certain. Germline V gene data show CDR1 as SEHNR and CDR2 as FQNEAQ (reference sequence). The CDR3 length is 12 residues. Trimming stripped 5 bases from V and 3 bases from J, with 7 bases between. The CDR3 DNA follows: TGTGCCAGCAGCCGGGATTACACTGAAGCTTTCTTT. The encoded protein is CASSRDYTEAFF. Full variable domain (rest looked up from reference TRBV7-9 and TRBJ1-1): DTGVSQNPRHKITKRGQNVTFRCDPISEHNRLYWYRQTLGQGPEFLTYFQNEAQLEKSRLLSDRFSAERPKGSFSTLEIQRTEQGDSAMYLCASSRDYTEAFFGQGTRLTVV.

This chain joins TRBV2 and TRBJ2-2; perhaps TRBD1 as D (7 bases). The CDR3 is made up of 13 amino acids. V lost 8 bases and J 3 bases, leaving 10 bases between the germline ends. Germline CDR1 and CDR2: SNHLY and FYNNEI. The DNA of the CDR3 is TGTGCCAGCCAGGGGGACTACACCGGGGAGCTGTTTTTT. Its translation: CASQGDYTGELFF. The full variable domain, with the rest looked up from reference TRBV2 and TRBJ2-2, is EPEVTQTPSHQVTQMGQEVILRCVPISNHLYFYWYRQILGQKVEFLVSFYNNEISEKSEIFDDQFSVERPDGSNFTLKIRSTKLEDSAMYFCASQGDYTGELFFGEGSRLTVL.